This T cell receptor (beta chain) was captured in a study of T cells after yellow fever vaccination. This clonotype was observed a few times. Template switching by 5'RACE produced TCR cDNA, adding a universal primer site and UMIs. Each CDR3 protein gets one entry after TCRdb re-called the 5' RACE reads with MiXCR. Counted here are hundreds of thousands of distinct CDR3 sequences, 8% to 10% occurring once; the ten biggest clones make up roughly 18%. CDR3 size: 16 residues. V gave up 0 bases and J gave up 4 bases; unmatched junction bases: 8. Germline loops: CDR1 MGHRA, CDR2 YSYEKL. The sequences come from PBMCs, collected on the day of the first yellow fever vaccination. The receptor was isolated from a young man who received the YFV17D yellow fever vaccine. This chain joins TRBV4-1 and TRBJ2-5; 7 nucleotides align to TRBD1. The CDR3 sequence: CASSQDHAGGRETQYF. The CDR3 DNA reads TGCGCCAGCAGCCAAGATCATGCAGGGGGTAGAGAGACCCAGTACTTC.